This T cell receptor (beta chain) appears in the sequencing data of a study of sequential checkpoint blockade in melanoma. CDR3 length equals 12 residues. V was trimmed by 0 bases and J by 4 bases, leaving 6 bases between them. In germline, CDR1 is SQVTM, CDR2 ANQGSEA. The treatment here: randomized to nivolumab then ipilimumab (arm A) or the reverse (arm B). TCRdb's table, derived via immunoSEQ multiplex PCR, lists solely in-frame clones and lacks some. In the table there are roughly 20,000 clones, around 76% of which are singletons. Sequenced here: CD8+ T cells sorted from blood (inferred from file names), sampled from a patient given nivolumab and ipilimumab in sequence. This sequence was found in a human donor with melanoma. The chain employs TRBV29-1 and TRBJ1-2; no reliable D call. CDR3 DNA sequence: TGCAGCGTTGAAGAAAACAGCTATGGCTACACCTTC. It codes for CSVEENSYGYTF.